Described below is a single T cell receptor beta chain sequence and its context. This sample stems from a study of blood T cell repertoires in COVID-19. Across the study: Acute and convalescent COVID-19 specimens originated in the United States, Italy and Spain. Sample material is recorded as cDNA or gDNA derived from T cells, B-cell-depleted T cells, or PBMCs.

Germline CDR1 is MNHEY and CDR2 is SVGEGT. This CDR3 region has 13 residues. The V gene lost 2 bases and the J gene lost 7 bases, with 11 bases spanning the gap. Sequenced by immunoSEQ multiplex PCR; TCRdb stores in-frame clones only, minus some. The table records more than 200,000 clones, around 86% of them present only once. Participants came from about 23 US areas, aged roughly 18 to 89 years. Recovery among Cohort 3 donors was established by two negative PCRs, clearance, or symptom resolution. The chain uses TRBV6-2 or TRBV6-3 and TRBJ2-5; D remains ambiguous. The sequencing input was PBMCs or T cells enriched from blood (not recorded which). The clonotype originates from a woman aged 50 to 60 who had recovered from COVID-19. In DNA form, the CDR3 reads TGTGCCAGCAGTTACGGTAGAGTTGGGACCCAGTACTTC. This gives the protein CASSYGRVGTQYF.